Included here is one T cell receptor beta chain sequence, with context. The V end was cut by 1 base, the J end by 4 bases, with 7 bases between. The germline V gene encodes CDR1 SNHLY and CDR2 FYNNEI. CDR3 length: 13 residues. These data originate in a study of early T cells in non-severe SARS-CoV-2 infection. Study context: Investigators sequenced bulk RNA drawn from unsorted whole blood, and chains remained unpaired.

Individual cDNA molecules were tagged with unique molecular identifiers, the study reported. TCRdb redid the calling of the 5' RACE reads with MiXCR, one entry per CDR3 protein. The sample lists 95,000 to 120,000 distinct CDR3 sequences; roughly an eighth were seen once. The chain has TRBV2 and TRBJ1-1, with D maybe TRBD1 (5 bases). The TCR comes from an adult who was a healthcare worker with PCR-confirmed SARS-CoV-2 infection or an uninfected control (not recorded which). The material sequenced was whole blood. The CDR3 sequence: CASSEGQTTEAFF. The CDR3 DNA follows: TGTGCCAGCAGTGAAGGACAGACCACTGAAGCTTTCTTT. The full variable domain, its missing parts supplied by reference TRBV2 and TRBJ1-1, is EPEVTQTPSHQVTQMGQEVILRCVPISNHLYFYWYRQILGQKVEFLVSFYNNEISEKSEIFDDQFSVERPDGSNFTLKIRSTKLEDSAMYFCASSEGQTTEAFFGQGTRLTVV.